This T cell receptor (beta chain) was sequenced during a study of blood T cell repertoires in COVID-19. Study-level background: Acute and convalescent COVID-19 samples came from the United States, Italy and Spain.

Authors' data handling: Nucleated cell number was recorded as an estimate derived from reference gene primer amplification. Profiling relied on immunoSEQ multiplex PCR, and the TCRdb table lists in-frame clones only, not all of them. That table supplies the V and J calls and clone size; D and trimming were determined from the DNA. The data contain some 270,000 clones, 75% to 90% of them singletons. Unmatched junction bases numbered 7, after V lost 8 bases and J lost 1 base. This CDR3 contains 14 residues. Per the germline V gene, CDR1 is SGHDT and CDR2 is YYEEEE. The V gene is TRBV5-6, the J gene TRBJ2-7; 9 nucleotides align to TRBD1. The sequence derives from a man over 45 with acute or convalescent COVID-19. The source material was peripheral blood. The CDR3 here is CASTVDRGSYEQYF. Written as DNA, the CDR3 is TGTGCCAGTACAGTAGACAGGGGGTCCTACGAGCAGTACTTC.